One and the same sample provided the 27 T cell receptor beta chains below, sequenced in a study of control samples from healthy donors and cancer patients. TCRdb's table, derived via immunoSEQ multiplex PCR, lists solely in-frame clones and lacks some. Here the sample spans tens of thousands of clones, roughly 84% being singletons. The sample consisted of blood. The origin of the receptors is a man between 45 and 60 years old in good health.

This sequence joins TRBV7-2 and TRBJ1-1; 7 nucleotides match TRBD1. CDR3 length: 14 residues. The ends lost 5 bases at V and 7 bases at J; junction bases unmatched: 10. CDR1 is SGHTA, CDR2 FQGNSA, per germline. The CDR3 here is CASSLSTGVGEAFF. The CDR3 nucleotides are TGTGCCAGCAGCCTGAGTACAGGGGTGGGTGAAGCTTTCTTT.

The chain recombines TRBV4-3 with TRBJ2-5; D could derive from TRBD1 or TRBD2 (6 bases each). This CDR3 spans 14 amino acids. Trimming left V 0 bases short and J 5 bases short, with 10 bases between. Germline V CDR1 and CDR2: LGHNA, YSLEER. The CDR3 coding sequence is TGCGCCAGCAGCCAAGATCGGGGGCCGGAGACCCAGTACTTC. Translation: CASSQDRGPETQYF.

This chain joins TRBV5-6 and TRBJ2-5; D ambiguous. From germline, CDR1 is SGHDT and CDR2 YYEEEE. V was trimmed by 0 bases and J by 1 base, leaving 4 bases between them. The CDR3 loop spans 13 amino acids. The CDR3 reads CASSLGPQETQYF. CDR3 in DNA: TGTGCCAGCAGCTTGGGACCCCAAGAGACCCAGTACTTC.

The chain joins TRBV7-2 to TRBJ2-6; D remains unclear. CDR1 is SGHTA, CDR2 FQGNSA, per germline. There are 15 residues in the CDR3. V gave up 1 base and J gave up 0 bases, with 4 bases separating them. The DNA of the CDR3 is TGTGCCAGCAGCTTAGGGTTCTCTGGGGCCAACGTCCTGACTTTC. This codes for CASSLGFSGANVLTF.

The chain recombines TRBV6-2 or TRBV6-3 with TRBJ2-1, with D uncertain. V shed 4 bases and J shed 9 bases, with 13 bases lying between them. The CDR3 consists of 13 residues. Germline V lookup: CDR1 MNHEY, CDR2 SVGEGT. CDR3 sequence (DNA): TGTGCCAGCAGTTGGACCTCCCCCAGTGAGCAGTTCTTC. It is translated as CASSWTSPSEQFF.

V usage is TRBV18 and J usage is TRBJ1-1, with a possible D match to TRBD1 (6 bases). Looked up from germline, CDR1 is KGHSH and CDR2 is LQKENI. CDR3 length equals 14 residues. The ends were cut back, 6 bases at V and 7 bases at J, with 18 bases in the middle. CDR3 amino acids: CASSQNSGDHEAFF. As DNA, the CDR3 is TGTGCCAGCTCCCAAAATTCAGGGGACCATGAAGCTTTCTTT.

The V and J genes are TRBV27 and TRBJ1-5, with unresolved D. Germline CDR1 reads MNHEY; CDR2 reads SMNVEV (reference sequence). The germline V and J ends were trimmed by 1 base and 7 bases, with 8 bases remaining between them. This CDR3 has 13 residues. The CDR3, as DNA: TGTGCCAGCAGTTTATGGGGTCACCAGCCCCAGCATTTT. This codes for CASSLWGHQPQHF.

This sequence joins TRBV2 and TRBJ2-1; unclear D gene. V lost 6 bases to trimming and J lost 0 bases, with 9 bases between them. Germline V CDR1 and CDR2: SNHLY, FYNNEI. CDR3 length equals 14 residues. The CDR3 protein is CASRDISSYNEQFF. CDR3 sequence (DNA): TGTGCCAGCAGAGACATTAGCTCCTACAATGAGCAGTTCTTC. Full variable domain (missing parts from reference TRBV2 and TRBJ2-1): EPEVTQTPSHQVTQMGQEVILRCVPISNHLYFYWYRQILGQKVEFLVSFYNNEISEKSEIFDDQFSVERPDGSNFTLKIRSTKLEDSAMYFCASRDISSYNEQFFGPGTRLTVL.

The chain's CDR3 is CASSVGHLAGAGGANVLTF. CDR3 DNA sequence: TGTGCCAGCAGCGTAGGTCATCTAGCGGGAGCTGGTGGGGCCAACGTCCTGACTTTC. The chain joins TRBV9 to TRBJ2-6; 10 nucleotides match TRBD2. V shed 0 bases and J 3 bases; nucleotides not matched to a gene: 9. The germline gives CDR1 SGDLS, CDR2 YYNGEE. CDR3 length: 19 residues.

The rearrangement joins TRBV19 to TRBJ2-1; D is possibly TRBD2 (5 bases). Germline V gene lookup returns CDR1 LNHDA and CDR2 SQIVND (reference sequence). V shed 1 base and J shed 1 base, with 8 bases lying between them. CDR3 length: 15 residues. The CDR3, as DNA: TGTGCCAGTAGTATAGCGGGGAGTTCCTACAATGAGCAGTTCTTC. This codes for CASSIAGSSYNEQFF.

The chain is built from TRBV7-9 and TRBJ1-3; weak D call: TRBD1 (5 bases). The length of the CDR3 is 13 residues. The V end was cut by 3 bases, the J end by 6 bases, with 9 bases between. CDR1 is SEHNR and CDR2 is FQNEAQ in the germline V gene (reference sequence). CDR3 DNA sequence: TGTGCCAGCAGCTTTAAAGGGGAAAACACCATATATTTT. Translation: CASSFKGENTIYF. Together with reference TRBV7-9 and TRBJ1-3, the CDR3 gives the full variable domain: DTGVSQNPRHKITKRGQNVTFRCDPISEHNRLYWYRQTLGQGPEFLTYFQNEAQLEKSRLLSDRFSAERPKGSFSTLEIQRTEQGDSAMYLCASSFKGENTIYFGEGSWLTVV.

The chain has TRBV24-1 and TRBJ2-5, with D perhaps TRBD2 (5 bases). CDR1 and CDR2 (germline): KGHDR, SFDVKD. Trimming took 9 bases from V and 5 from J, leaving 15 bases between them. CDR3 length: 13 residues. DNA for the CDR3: TGTGCCACCGGCGGGCCCGACGGGGAGACCCAGTACTTC. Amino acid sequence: CATGGPDGETQYF.

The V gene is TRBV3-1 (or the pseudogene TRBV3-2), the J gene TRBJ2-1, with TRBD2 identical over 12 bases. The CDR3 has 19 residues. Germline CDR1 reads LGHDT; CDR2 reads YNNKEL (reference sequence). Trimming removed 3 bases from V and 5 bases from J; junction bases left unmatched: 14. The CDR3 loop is CASSQYKFLAGGLHNEQFF. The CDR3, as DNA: TGTGCCAGCAGCCAGTACAAGTTTCTAGCGGGAGGGCTCCACAATGAGCAGTTCTTC.

CDR3 bases: TGTGCCAGCAGCCCCGGACAGAGCTATCAGCCCCAGCATTTT. Translation: CASSPGQSYQPQHF. The genes are TRBV3-1 (or the pseudogene TRBV3-2) and TRBJ1-5, with D tentatively TRBD1 (6 bases). The CDR3 sequence is 14 residues long. CDR1 is LGHDT and CDR2 is YNNKEL in the germline V gene (reference sequence). Trimming removed 4 bases at V and 5 bases at J, with 12 bases between.

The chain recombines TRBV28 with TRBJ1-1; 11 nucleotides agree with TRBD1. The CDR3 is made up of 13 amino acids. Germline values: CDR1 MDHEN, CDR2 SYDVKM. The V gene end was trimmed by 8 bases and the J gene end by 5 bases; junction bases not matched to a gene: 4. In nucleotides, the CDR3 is TGTGCCAGCGGACAGGGGGCTTGGACTGAAGCTTTCTTT. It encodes CASGQGAWTEAFF.

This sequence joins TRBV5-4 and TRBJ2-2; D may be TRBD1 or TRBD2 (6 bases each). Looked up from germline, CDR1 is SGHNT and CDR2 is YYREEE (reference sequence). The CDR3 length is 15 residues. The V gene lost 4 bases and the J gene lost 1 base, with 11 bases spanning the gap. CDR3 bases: TGTGCCAGCAGCCCCGGAGGGGGGAACACCGGGGAGCTGTTTTTT. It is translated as CASSPGGGNTGELFF.

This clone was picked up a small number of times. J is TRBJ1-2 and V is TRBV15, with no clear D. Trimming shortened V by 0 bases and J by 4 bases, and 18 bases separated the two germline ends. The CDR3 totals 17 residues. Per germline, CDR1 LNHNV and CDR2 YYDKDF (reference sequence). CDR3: CATSRDKGRSRVYGYTF. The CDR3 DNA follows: TGTGCCACCAGCAGAGATAAGGGCAGGTCTCGGGTCTATGGCTACACCTTC. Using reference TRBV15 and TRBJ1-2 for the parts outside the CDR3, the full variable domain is DAMVIQNPRYQVTQFGKPVTLSCSQTLNHNVMYWYQQKSSQAPKLLFHYYDKDFNNEADTPDNFQSRRPNTSFCFLDIRSPGLGDTAMYLCATSRDKGRSRVYGYTFGSGTRLTVV.

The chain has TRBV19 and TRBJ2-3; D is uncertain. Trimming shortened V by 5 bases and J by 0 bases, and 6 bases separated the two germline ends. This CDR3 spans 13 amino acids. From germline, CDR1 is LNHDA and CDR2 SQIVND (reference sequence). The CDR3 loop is CASSAQSTDTQYF. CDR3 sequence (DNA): TGTGCCAGTAGTGCCCAAAGCACAGATACGCAGTATTTT.

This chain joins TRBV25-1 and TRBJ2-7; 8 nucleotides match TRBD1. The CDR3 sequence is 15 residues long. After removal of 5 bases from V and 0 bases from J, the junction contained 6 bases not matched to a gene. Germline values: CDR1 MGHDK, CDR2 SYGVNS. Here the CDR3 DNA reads TGTGCCAGCAGTAGAGGACAGGGTAGCTCCTACGAGCAGTACTTC. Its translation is CASSRGQGSSYEQYF.

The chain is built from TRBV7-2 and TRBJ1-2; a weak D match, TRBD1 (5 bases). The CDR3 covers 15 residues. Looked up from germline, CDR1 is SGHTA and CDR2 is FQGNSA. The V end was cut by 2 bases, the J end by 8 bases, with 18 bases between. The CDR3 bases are TGTGCCAGCAGCTTACGATGGGCAGGGACGGGAGGCTACACCTTC. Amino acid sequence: CASSLRWAGTGGYTF.

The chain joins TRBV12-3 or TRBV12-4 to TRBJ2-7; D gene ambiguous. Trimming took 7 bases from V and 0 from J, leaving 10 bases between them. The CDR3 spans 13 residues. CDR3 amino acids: CASKAEFSYEQYF. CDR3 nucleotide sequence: TGTGCCAGCAAGGCGGAATTCTCCTACGAGCAGTACTTC.

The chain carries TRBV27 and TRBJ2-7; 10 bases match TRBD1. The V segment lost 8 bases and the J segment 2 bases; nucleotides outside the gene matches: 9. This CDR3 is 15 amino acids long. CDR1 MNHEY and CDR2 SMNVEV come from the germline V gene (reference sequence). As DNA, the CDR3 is TGTGCCAGCGCCCCAACCGGGACAGGGGCCTACGAGCAGTACTTC. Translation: CASAPTGTGAYEQYF.

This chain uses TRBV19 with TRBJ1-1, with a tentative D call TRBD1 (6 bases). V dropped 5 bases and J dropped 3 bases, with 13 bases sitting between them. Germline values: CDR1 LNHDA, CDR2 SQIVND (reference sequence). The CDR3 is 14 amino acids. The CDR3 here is CASSLNGQYTEAFF. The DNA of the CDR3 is TGTGCCAGTAGTCTCAATGGACAGTACACTGAAGCTTTCTTT.

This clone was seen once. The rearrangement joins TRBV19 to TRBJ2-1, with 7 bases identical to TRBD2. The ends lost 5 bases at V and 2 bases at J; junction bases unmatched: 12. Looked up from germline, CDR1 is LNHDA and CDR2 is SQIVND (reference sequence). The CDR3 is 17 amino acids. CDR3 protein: CASSEEASGTTYNEQFF. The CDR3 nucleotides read TGTGCCAGTAGTGAGGAGGCTAGCGGAACTACCTACAATGAGCAGTTCTTC.

The DNA for the CDR3 is TGCGCCAGCAGTGGACAGGGTATCGATGGCTACACCTTC. Its translation is CASSGQGIDGYTF. V usage is TRBV5-1 and J usage is TRBJ1-2; 8 nucleotides align to TRBD1. CDR1 is SGHRS, CDR2 YFSETQ, per germline. V gave up 5 bases and J gave up 6 bases; unmatched junction bases: 6. The CDR3 extends over 13 amino acids. The full variable domain, its missing parts supplied by reference TRBV5-1 and TRBJ1-2, is KAGVTQTPRYLIKTRGQQVTLSCSPISGHRSVSWYQQTPGQGLQFLFEYFSETQRNKGNFPGRFSGRQFSNSRSEMNVSTLELGDSALYLCASSGQGIDGYTFGSGTRLTVV.

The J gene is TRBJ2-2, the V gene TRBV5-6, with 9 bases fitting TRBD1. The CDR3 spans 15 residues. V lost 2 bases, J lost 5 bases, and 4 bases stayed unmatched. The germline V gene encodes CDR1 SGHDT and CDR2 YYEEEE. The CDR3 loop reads CASSLLQGATGELFF. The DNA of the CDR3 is TGTGCCAGCAGCTTACTACAGGGGGCGACCGGGGAGCTGTTTTTT.

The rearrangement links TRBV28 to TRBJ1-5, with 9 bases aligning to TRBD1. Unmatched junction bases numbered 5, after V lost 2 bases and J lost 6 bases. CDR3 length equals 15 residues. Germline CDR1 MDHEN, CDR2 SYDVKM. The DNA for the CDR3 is TGTGCCAGCAGTTTACAACAGGGGGCTGGTCAGCCCCAGCATTTT. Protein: CASSLQQGAGQPQHF.